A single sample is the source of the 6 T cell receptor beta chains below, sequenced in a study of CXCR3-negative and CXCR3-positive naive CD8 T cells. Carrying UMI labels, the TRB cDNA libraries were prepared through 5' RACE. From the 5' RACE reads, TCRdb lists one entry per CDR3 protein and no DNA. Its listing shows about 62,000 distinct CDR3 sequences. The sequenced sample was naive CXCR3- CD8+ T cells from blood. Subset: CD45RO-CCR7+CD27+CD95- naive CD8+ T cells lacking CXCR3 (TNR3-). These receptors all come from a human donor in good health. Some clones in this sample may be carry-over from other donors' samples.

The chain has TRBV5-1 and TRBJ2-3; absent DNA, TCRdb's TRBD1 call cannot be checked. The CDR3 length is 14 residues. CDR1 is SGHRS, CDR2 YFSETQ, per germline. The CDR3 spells CASSSRQGTDTQYF.

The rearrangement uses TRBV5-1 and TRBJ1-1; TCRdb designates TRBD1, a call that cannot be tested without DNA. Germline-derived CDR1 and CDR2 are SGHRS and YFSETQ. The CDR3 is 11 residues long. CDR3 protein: CASSPGQEAFF.

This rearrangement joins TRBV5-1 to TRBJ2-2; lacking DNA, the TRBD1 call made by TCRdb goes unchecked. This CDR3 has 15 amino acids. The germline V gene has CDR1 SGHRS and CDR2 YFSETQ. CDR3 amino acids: CASDAGTARPGELFF. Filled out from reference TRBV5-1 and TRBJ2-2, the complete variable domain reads KAGVTQTPRYLIKTRGQQVTLSCSPISGHRSVSWYQQTPGQGLQFLFEYFSETQRNKGNFPGRFSGRQFSNSRSEMNVSTLELGDSALYLCASDAGTARPGELFFGEGSRLTVL.

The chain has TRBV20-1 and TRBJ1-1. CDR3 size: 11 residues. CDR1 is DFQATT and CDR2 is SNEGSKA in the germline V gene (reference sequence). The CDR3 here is CSHKVGTEAFF.

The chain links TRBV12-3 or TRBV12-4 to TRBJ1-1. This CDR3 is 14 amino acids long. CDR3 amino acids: CASSIGGMNTEAFF.

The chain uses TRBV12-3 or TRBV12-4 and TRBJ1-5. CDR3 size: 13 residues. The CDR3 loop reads CASSLAGHQPQHF.